The text below deals with one TCR beta chain. This clone appeared once. Which antigen it targets is not known. The record has no base qualities; no much larger clone is one base away. TCRbeta CDR3 regions were amplified from genomic DNA by means of the immunoSEQ Assay, a bias-controlled multiplex PCR. For the original study's pipeline: The number of nucleated cells in each sample was estimated by amplification of reference gene primers within the assay. Sequence reads were collapsed and filtered to measure the absolute abundance of every unique TCRbeta CDR3 rearrangement. For each sample, productive Simpson clonality was calculated as the square root of Simpson's diversity index over productive rearrangements. The clones in this table, taken by TCRdb from immuneACCESS, are in-frame only. Not every clone is retained; where verified, under half of the shortfall comes from an unresolved V gene, and the cause of the rest is unknown. D and trimming come from the DNA, and the V and J calls and clone size come from that table. The sample contains about 35,000 clones, roughly 88% of them found a single time. The ten largest clones add up to about a tenth of the sample.

The sample originates from a study of blood T cell repertoires in COVID-19 (dated by TCRdb to 2019 to 2021). General notes on the study: Samples covering the acute and convalescent phases of COVID-19 were provided by collaborators in the United States, Italy and Spain. The sample metadata nearly always contained a de-identified subject ID, COVID-19 status, age in years and sex. Deeply sampled blood TCRbeta repertoires from subjects exposed to, actively infected with, or recovered from COVID-19 were included in the dataset. The repertoires were made available in a free public database intended to serve as a resource for research on the immune response to SARS-CoV-2. The material from the prospective study consisted of cDNA or gDNA derived from T cells, B-cell-depleted T cells, or PBMCs. Where HLA class I and class II types were available, the types were taken from metadata supplied by the sample provider, not from assay-based typing. Samples came from the ongoing ImmuneRACE study (first 160 participants) plus 1,254 subjects from 6 global collaborators.

Study-wide conclusions, independent of this receptor: The amount of clinical and demographic metadata varied by source and participant and was provided uncurated.

Each collaborating institution followed its own protocols to collect whole blood in K2EDTA tubes. For TCRbeta analysis, collaborators shipped samples as frozen whole blood, isolated PBMCs, or DNA extracted from either of those sample types. Including cysteine and phenylalanine, the CDR3 has 13 amino acids. Of all the DNA, just the CDR3 is kept, 39 bases in frame from base 1. The germline V gene (reference sequence) sets CDR1 to SGHKS and CDR2 to YYEKEE. V loses 2 bases of germline sequence and J loses 3 bases, and the interval between the two ends is 8 bases. The receptor's source is a human donor in a cohort sampled during active COVID-19. The rearranged segments are TRBV5-5 and TRBJ1-1; no D gene can be assigned with confidence. Material: peripheral blood. The nucleotide sequence reads TGTGCCAGCAGCTTTGAGAGAGACACTGAAGCTTTCTTT. Its product reads: CASSFERDTEAFF.